Ten or more counts support the clone carrying this T cell receptor (beta chain). Antigen specificity is unknown. Trimming stripped 6 bases from V and 5 bases from J, with 4 bases between. Germline V gives CDR1 MDHEN, CDR2 SYDVKM. The CDR3 loop spans 10 amino acids. The sample is drawn from a study of identical twins. General study findings and limits: Insertions were reduced in abundant cord blood beta clonotypes but not in memory repertoires.

Using its own MiXCR run on the 5' RACE reads, TCRdb lists one record per CDR3 protein. The table lists approximately 1.8 million distinct CDR3 sequences, around 29% of them singletons. The specimen sequenced was cord blood. The source of this sequence is a newborn girl in good health. The V call is TRBV28, the J call TRBJ1-2; D call uncertain. In nucleotides, the CDR3 is TGTGCCAGCAGGCGATATGGCTACACCTTC. Protein: CASRRYGYTF.